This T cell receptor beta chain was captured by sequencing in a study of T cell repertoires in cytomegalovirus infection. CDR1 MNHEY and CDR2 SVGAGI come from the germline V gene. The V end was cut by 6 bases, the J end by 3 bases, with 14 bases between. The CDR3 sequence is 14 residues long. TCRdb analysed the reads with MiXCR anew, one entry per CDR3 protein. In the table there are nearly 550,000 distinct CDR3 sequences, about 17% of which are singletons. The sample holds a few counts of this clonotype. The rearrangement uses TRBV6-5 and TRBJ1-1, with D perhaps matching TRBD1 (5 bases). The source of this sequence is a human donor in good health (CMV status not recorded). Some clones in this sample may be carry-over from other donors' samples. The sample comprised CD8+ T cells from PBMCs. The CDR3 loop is CASRSRGRDTEAFF. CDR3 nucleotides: TGTGCCAGCAGGTCGAGGGGACGGGACACTGAAGCTTTCTTT.